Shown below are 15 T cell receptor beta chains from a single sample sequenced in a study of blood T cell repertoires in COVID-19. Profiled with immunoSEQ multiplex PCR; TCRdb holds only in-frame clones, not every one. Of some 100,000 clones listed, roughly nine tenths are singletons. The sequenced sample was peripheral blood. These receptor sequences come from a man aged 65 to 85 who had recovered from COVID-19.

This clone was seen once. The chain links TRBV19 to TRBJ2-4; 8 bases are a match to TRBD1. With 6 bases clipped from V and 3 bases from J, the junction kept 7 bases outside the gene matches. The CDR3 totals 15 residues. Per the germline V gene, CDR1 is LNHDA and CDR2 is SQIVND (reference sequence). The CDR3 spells CASSPWGTGKNIQYF. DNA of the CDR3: TGTGCCAGTAGCCCCTGGGGGACAGGCAAAAACATTCAGTACTTC.

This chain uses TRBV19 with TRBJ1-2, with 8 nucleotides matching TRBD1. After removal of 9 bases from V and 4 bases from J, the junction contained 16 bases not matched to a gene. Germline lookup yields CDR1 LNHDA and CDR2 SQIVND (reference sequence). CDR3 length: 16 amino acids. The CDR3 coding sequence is TGTGCCAGCGGCCTTCAGGCAGGGGGCGGGGGCTATGGCTACACCTTC. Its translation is CASGLQAGGGGYGYTF.

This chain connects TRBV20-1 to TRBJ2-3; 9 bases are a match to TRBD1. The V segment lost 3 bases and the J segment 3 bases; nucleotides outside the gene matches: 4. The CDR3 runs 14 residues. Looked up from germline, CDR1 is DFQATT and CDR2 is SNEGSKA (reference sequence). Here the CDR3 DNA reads TGCAGTGCTAGTTACAGGGGGCGGACAGATACGCAGTATTTT. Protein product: CSASYRGRTDTQYF.

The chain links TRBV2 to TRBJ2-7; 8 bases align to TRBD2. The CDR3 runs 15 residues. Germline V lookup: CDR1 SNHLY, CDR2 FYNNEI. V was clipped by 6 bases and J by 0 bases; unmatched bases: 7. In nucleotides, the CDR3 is TGTGCCAGCAGCCTTCCGGGAGGGGGCTCCTACGAGCAGTACTTC. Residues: CASSLPGGGSYEQYF.

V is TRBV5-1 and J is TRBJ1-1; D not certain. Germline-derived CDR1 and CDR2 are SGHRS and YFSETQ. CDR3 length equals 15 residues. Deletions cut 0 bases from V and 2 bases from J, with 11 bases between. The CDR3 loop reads CASSLVRGLNTEAFF. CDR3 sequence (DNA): TGCGCCAGCAGCTTGGTTAGAGGGTTAAACACTGAAGCTTTCTTT.

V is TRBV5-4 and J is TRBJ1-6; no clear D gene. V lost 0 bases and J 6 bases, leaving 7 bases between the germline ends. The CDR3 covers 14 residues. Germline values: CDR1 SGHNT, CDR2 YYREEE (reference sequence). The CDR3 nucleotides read TGTGCCAGCAGCTTGGATCAGGTTAATTCACCCCTCCACTTT. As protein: CASSLDQVNSPLHF. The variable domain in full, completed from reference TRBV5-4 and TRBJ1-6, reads ETGVTQSPTHLIKTRGQQVTLRCSSQSGHNTVSWYQQALGQGPQFIFQYYREEENGRGNFPPRFSGLQFPNYSSELNVNALELDDSALYLCASSLDQVNSPLHFGNGTRLTVT.

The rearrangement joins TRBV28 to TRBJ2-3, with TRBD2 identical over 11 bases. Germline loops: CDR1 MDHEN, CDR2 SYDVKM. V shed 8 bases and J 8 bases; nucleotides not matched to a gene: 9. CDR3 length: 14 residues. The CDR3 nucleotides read TGTGCCAGCTCTACTAGCGGGGGAACTGCTACGCAGTATTTT. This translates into CASSTSGGTATQYF.

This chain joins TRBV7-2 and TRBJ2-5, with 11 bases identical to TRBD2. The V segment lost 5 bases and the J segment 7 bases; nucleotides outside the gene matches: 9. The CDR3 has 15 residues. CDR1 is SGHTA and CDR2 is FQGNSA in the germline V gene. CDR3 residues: CASSPTSGTFGTQYF. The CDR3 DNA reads TGTGCCAGCAGCCCGACTAGCGGGACCTTCGGGACCCAGTACTTC.

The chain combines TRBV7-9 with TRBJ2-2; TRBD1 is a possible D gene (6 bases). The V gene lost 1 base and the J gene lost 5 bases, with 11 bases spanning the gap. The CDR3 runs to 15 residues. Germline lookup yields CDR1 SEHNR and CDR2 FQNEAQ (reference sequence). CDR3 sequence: CASSLVLGGTGELFF. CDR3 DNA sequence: TGTGCCAGCAGCTTAGTACTAGGGGGAACCGGGGAGCTGTTTTTT. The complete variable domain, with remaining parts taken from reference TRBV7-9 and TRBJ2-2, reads DTGVSQNPRHKITKRGQNVTFRCDPISEHNRLYWYRQTLGQGPEFLTYFQNEAQLEKSRLLSDRFSAERPKGSFSTLEIQRTEQGDSAMYLCASSLVLGGTGELFFGEGSRLTVL.

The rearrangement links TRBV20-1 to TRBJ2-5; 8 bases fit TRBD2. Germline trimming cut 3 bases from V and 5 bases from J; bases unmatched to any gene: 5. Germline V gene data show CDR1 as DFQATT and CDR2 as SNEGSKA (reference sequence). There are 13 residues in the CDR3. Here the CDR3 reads CSASSGNWETQYF. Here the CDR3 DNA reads TGCAGTGCTAGTAGCGGGAATTGGGAGACCCAGTACTTC.

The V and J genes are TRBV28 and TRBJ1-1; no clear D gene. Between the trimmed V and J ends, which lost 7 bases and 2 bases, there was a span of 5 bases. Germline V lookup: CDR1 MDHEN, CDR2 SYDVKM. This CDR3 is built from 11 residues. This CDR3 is CASITNTEAFF. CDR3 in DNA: TGTGCCAGCATCACAAACACTGAAGCTTTCTTT.

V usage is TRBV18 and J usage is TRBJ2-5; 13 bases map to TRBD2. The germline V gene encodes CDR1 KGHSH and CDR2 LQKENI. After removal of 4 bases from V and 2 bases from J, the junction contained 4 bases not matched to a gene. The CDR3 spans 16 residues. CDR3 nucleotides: TGTGCCAGCTCACGAGGACTAGCGGGGGAGCAAGAGACCCAGTACTTC. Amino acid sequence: CASSRGLAGEQETQYF.

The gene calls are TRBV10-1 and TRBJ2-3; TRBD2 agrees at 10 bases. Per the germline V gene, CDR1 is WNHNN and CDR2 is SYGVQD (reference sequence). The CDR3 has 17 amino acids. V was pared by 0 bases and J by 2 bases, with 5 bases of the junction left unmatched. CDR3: CASSESPAGGHTDTQYF. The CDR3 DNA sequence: TGCGCCAGCAGTGAGTCCCCAGCGGGAGGGCACACAGATACGCAGTATTTT.

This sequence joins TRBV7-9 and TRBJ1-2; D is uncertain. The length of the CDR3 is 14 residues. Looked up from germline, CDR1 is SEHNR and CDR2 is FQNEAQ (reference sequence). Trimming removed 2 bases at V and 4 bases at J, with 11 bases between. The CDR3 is CASSLMEGIYGYTF. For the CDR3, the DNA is TGTGCCAGCAGCTTAATGGAGGGAATCTATGGCTACACCTTC. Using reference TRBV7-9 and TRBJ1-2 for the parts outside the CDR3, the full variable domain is DTGVSQNPRHKITKRGQNVTFRCDPISEHNRLYWYRQTLGQGPEFLTYFQNEAQLEKSRLLSDRFSAERPKGSFSTLEIQRTEQGDSAMYLCASSLMEGIYGYTFGSGTRLTVV.

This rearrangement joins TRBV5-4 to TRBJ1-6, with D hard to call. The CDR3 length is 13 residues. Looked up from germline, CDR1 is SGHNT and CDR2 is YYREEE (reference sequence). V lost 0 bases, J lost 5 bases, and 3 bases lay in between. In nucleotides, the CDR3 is TGTGCCAGCAGCTTGGGGCATAATTCACCCCTCCACTTT. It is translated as CASSLGHNSPLHF.